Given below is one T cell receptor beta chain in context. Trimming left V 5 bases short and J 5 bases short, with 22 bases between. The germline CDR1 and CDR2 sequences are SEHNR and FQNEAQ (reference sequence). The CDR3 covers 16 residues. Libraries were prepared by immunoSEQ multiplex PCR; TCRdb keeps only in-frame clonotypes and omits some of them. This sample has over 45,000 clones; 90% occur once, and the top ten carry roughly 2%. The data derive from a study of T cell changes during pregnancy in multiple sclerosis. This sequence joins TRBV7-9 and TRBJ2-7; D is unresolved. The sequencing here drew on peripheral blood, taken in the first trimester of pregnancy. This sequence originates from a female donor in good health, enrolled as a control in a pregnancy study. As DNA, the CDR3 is TGTGCCAGCAGCCCCGTGACCCCTAATCTAGTAGACGAGCAGTACTTC. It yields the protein CASSPVTPNLVDEQYF.